Detailed here is one T cell receptor (beta chain). Its antigen is not known. The data derive from a study of chemoradiotherapy in HPV16-positive cancers. General study findings and limits: Better recurrence-free survival went with HPV-responsive T-cell expansion in HPV16-positive patients. The functional HPV-specific definition rests on just a couple of HPV16-positive patients. During treatment, candidate HPV-specific clones and E7-related motifs expanded in tumor.

TCRdb's copy holds only in-frame clones and misses some; the assay was immunoSEQ multiplex PCR. Of several hundred clones listed, around three quarters are singletons. This material consisted of tumor tissue, taken from a patient who underwent chemoradiotherapy. The receptor was derived from a human donor with HPV-associated anogenital cancer.

This CDR3 is CASSSDRVGLTDTQYF. CDR3 in DNA: TGTGCCAGCAGCTCGGACAGGGTAGGCCTAACAGATACGCAGTATTTT. The chain has TRBV5-6 and TRBJ2-3, with 8 bases identical to TRBD1. This CDR3 region has 16 residues. Trimming took 3 bases from V and 3 from J; bases not matched to a gene: 9. Per germline, CDR1 SGHDT and CDR2 YYEEEE.